These 26 T cell receptor beta chains share one sample of origin, sequenced in a study of spatial heterogeneity in lung cancer. Time point specified: sample taken at primary tumor resection. Findings of the study overall: Tumor mutation counts were tracked by expanded intratumoral alpha and beta TCR counts.

Via MiXCR, TCRdb re-called the 5' RACE reads, giving one row per CDR3 protein. The sample holds approximately 10,000 distinct CDR3 sequences, 6% to 6.5% seen once. What these receptors recognize is not known. Sequencing used lung tumor tissue, obtained at surgery. The receptor set was obtained from a female donor with early-stage non-small cell lung cancer.

This clonotype was found a few times. The chain uses TRBV28 and TRBJ2-7; 10 nucleotides match TRBD1. V lost 8 bases, J lost 2 bases, and 3 bases stayed unmatched. This CDR3 comprises 13 residues. In germline, CDR1 is MDHEN, CDR2 SYDVKM. DNA of the CDR3: TGTGCCAGCTCCGGGACAGGGGCCTACGAGCAGTACGTC. Its protein is CASSGTGAYEQYV.

The chain links TRBV6-6 to TRBJ1-6; 8 nucleotides align to TRBD1. The germline V gene encodes CDR1 MNHNY and CDR2 SVGAGI (reference sequence). The V and J ends lost 6 bases and 3 bases, in that order; junction bases with no gene match: 13. This CDR3 has 18 residues. CDR3 in DNA: TGTGCCAGCAGAGGACAGGGAAGGGAAGGTGGCTATAATTCACCCCTCCACTTT. Amino acid sequence: CASRGQGREGGYNSPLHF.

This clonotype turned up a few times. The chain carries TRBV10-3 and TRBJ1-1; a weak D match, TRBD1 (5 bases). Trimming left V 3 bases short and J 7 bases short, with 9 bases between. The CDR3 covers 12 residues. Germline lookup yields CDR1 ENHRY and CDR2 SYGVKD. DNA for the CDR3: TGTGCCATCAGTGAAGGGGCGGTTGAAGCTTTCTTT. Translated, it gives CAISEGAVEAFF.

This clonotype was recorded at least ten times. The chain has TRBV19 and TRBJ2-1; D unresolved. CDR3 length equals 13 residues. Germline CDR1 and CDR2: LNHDA and SQIVND (reference sequence). V shed 6 bases and J shed 4 bases, with 10 bases lying between them. The CDR3 is CASRGSRYNEQFF. CDR3 sequence (DNA): TGTGCCAGTAGGGGCAGCCGTTACAATGAGCAGTTCTTC.

This clonotype was recorded many times. This chain connects TRBV28 to TRBJ1-4; D remains unclear. The germline CDR1 and CDR2 sequences are MDHEN and SYDVKM. The CDR3 runs to 13 residues. Trimming shortened V by 2 bases and J by 8 bases, and 9 bases separated the two germline ends. The CDR3 region is CASSLPPREKLFF. CDR3 nucleotides: TGTGCCAGCAGTTTACCCCCCAGGGAAAAACTGTTTTTT.

This clonotype was observed at least ten times. J is TRBJ2-1 and V is TRBV2; 11 nucleotides agree with TRBD2. Germline trimming cut 3 bases from V and 6 bases from J; bases unmatched to any gene: 19. The CDR3 extends over 20 amino acids. Looked up from germline, CDR1 is SNHLY and CDR2 is FYNNEI. The CDR3 loop reads CASSDGSGRAVSSLGNEQFF. DNA of the CDR3: TGTGCCAGCAGTGACGGTAGCGGGAGGGCCGTTTCCTCTCTCGGCAATGAGCAGTTCTTC.

This clonotype appeared many times. The V call is TRBV20-1, the J call TRBJ2-5; 13 bases align to TRBD2. The V gene's germline CDR1 is DFQATT and CDR2 SNEGSKA (reference sequence). Germline trimming cut 0 bases from V and 4 bases from J; bases unmatched to any gene: 5. The CDR3 loop spans 16 amino acids. DNA for the CDR3: TGCAGTGCTAGAGAGTTCGGACTAGCGGGAGTAGAGACCCAGTACTTC. Translated, it gives CSAREFGLAGVETQYF.

By share of the sample, this clonotype is medium-sized. V is TRBV12-3 or TRBV12-4 and J is TRBJ1-5, with TRBD1 matching 11 bases. The CDR3 is 17 residues long. The junction had 7 bases not matched to a gene; V was cut back by 4 bases and J by 2 bases. The CDR3: CASSYGTGGSGNQPQHF. As DNA, the CDR3 is TGTGCCAGCAGTTACGGGACAGGGGGTTCTGGCAATCAGCCCCAGCATTTT.

This clonotype was picked up many times. The chain carries TRBV7-9 and TRBJ2-7; 11 bases line up with TRBD2. Trimming took 4 bases from V and 4 from J; bases not matched to a gene: 9. Germline CDR1 reads SEHNR; CDR2 reads FQNEAQ (reference sequence). The CDR3 extends over 16 amino acids. The CDR3 loop is CASSSPTSGEDYEQYF. The CDR3 DNA follows: TGTGCCAGCAGCTCCCCGACTAGCGGGGAGGATTACGAGCAGTACTTC.

This clonotype was seen many times. This sequence joins TRBV7-2 and TRBJ2-3; the D gene is possibly TRBD1 (5 bases). Germline V gene lookup returns CDR1 SGHTA and CDR2 FQGNSA. The V end lost 3 bases, the J end lost 6 bases, and 16 bases lay between the germline ends. The CDR3 has 15 residues. The CDR3 nucleotides are TGTGCCAGCAGCTTTCTGGACACGCTGGGGGATACGCAGTATTTT. Amino acid sequence: CASSFLDTLGDTQYF.

The chain links TRBV2 to TRBJ2-5; no reliable D call. In germline, CDR1 is SNHLY, CDR2 FYNNEI. With 7 bases removed from V and 4 bases from J, the gap between germline ends came to 13 bases. CDR3 length: 13 residues. DNA for the CDR3: TGTGCCAGCAATAAGCCATTGGGAGAGACCCAGTACTTC. Its translation: CASNKPLGETQYF.

This clonotype was observed many times. The CDR3 reads CASSPKQGQPQHF. CDR3 coding DNA: TGTGCCAGCTCACCCAAACAGGGTCAGCCCCAGCATTTT. This chain uses TRBV18 with TRBJ1-5; possible D gene TRBD1, 6 bases. The CDR3 consists of 13 residues. V lost 3 bases to trimming and J lost 6 bases, with 9 bases between them. The V gene's germline CDR1 is KGHSH and CDR2 LQKENI.

The chain combines TRBV28 with TRBJ2-3; D uncertain. Per germline, CDR1 MDHEN and CDR2 SYDVKM. V lost 2 bases and J lost 4, with 1 base in between. There are 11 residues in the CDR3. The DNA for the CDR3 is TGTGCCAGCAGTTTACCAGATACGCAGTATTTT. As protein: CASSLPDTQYF.

This clonotype has a count of ten or more. The chain joins TRBV5-4 to TRBJ2-1, with 8 bases matching TRBD2. CDR1 is SGHNT, CDR2 YYREEE, per germline (reference sequence). CDR3 length equals 14 residues. V lost 4 bases and J lost 2; bases outside the gene matches: 2. CDR3 residues: CASSGSGAYNEQFF. The CDR3 DNA is TGTGCCAGCAGCGGTAGCGGGGCCTACAATGAGCAGTTCTTC.

Sample share makes this clonotype medium-sized. The gene calls are TRBV29-1 and TRBJ2-3, with unresolved D. Germline CDR1 SQVTM, CDR2 ANQGSEA. The CDR3 is 12 amino acids. Deletions cut 0 bases from V and 6 bases from J, with 7 bases between. For the CDR3, the DNA is TGCAGCGTTGAAGAAGGGATTGATACGCAGTATTTT. This translates into CSVEEGIDTQYF.

This clonotype appeared many times. The V call is TRBV28, the J call TRBJ2-7; unclear D gene. The ends were cut back, 6 bases at V and 3 bases at J, with 12 bases in the middle. CDR1 and CDR2 from the germline V gene are MDHEN and SYDVKM. The CDR3 runs to 13 residues. The CDR3 nucleotides are TGTGCCAGCAGCCTCCGCAACAACTACGAGCAGTACTTC. It specifies CASSLRNNYEQYF.

This clonotype is judged medium-sized. V and J are TRBV20-1 and TRBJ2-5; no clear D gene. The CDR3 consists of 11 residues. Looked up from germline, CDR1 is DFQATT and CDR2 is SNEGSKA (reference sequence). V gave up 3 bases and J gave up 4 bases, with 6 bases separating them. CDR3 DNA: TGCAGTGCTAGTAGTAGAGAGACCCAGTACTTC. The encoded protein is CSASSRETQYF.

This chain joins TRBV11-2 and TRBJ2-7; TRBD1 matches 7 bases. CDR1 is SGHAT and CDR2 is FQNNGV in the germline V gene. V lost 0 bases to trimming and J lost 3 bases; unmatched junction nucleotides: 8. CDR3 length equals 16 residues. The CDR3 DNA is TGTGCCAGCAGCTTAGAAGGGACAGATTCTTTCTACGAGCAGTACTTC. Translated: CASSLEGTDSFYEQYF.

Many counts were recorded for this clonotype. This rearrangement joins TRBV6-1 to TRBJ1-2; unclear D gene. The CDR3 extends over 16 amino acids. Trimming left V 4 bases short and J 3 bases short, with 18 bases between. The germline CDR1 and CDR2 sequences are MNHNS and SASEGT. The CDR3 is CASSGQAGSFDYGYTF. The CDR3 DNA reads as TGTGCCAGCAGTGGGCAGGCTGGATCATTTGACTATGGCTACACCTTC.

This clonotype was seen at least ten times. This rearrangement joins TRBV27 to TRBJ1-6; TRBD1 might be the D (6 bases). The CDR3 has 17 amino acids. Germline CDR1 is MNHEY and CDR2 is SMNVEV (reference sequence). Between the trimmed V and J ends, which lost 5 bases and 4 bases, there was a span of 18 bases. The CDR3 reads CASSPILQGAYNSPLHF. CDR3 sequence (DNA): TGTGCCAGCAGTCCTATCCTACAGGGCGCTTATAATTCACCCCTCCACTTT.

There are many counts of this clonotype. The chain joins TRBV6-5 to TRBJ2-4, with D possibly called TRBD1 or TRBD2 (6 bases each). CDR1 MNHEY and CDR2 SVGAGI come from the germline V gene. CDR3 length: 18 residues. The ends were cut back, 0 bases at V and 0 bases at J, with 15 bases in the middle. CDR3 amino acids: CASSYSGARGGAKNIQYF. Written as DNA, the CDR3 is TGTGCCAGCAGTTACTCGGGGGCGCGGGGAGGAGCCAAAAACATTCAGTACTTC.

By sample fraction, this clonotype is medium-sized. Here the CDR3 DNA reads TGCGCCAGCAGCCAGTCGGCCAGGTCTGGAAACACCATATATTTT. Amino acids: CASSQSARSGNTIYF. The chain carries TRBV4-3 and TRBJ1-3; D unclear. V shed 3 bases and J shed 1 base, with 10 bases lying between them. The CDR3 totals 15 residues. Germline V lookup: CDR1 LGHNA, CDR2 YSLEER.

Sample share makes this clonotype medium-sized. The chain has TRBV6-2 or TRBV6-3 and TRBJ1-5, with D unresolved. V dropped 2 bases and J dropped 3 bases, with 14 bases sitting between them. The germline CDR1 and CDR2 sequences are MNHEY and SVGEGT. The CDR3 totals 16 residues. The CDR3 DNA sequence: TGTGCCAGCAGTTACCCACCCCGACGAGACAATCAGCCCCAGCATTTT. This codes for CASSYPPRRDNQPQHF.

This clonotype was recorded many times. The V gene is TRBV28, the J gene TRBJ2-6; no reliable D call. Trimming took 1 base from V and 2 from J, leaving 6 bases between them. The CDR3 consists of 15 residues. Germline loops: CDR1 MDHEN, CDR2 SYDVKM. The CDR3 bases are TGTGCCAGCAGTTTATCGTCGGCTGGGGCCAACGTCCTGACTTTC. Translating it yields CASSLSSAGANVLTF.

This clonotype has at least ten counts. This rearrangement joins TRBV7-2 to TRBJ2-6; a possible D gene is TRBD2 (5 bases). The V gene lost 2 bases and the J gene lost 4 bases, with 12 bases spanning the gap. The length of the CDR3 is 16 residues. In germline, CDR1 is SGHTA, CDR2 FQGNSA. Written as DNA, the CDR3 is TGTGCCAGCAGCTTATTAGGGTCGGGAGGGGCCAACGTCCTGACTTTC. Translated, it gives CASSLLGSGGANVLTF.

This clonotype was observed many times. The gene calls are TRBV28 and TRBJ2-7; 8 nucleotides agree with TRBD2. The CDR3 is 17 amino acids. Trimming at V came to 2 bases and at J to 0 bases, leaving 9 bases not matched to a gene. Germline V gene data show CDR1 as MDHEN and CDR2 as SYDVKM. The CDR3 protein is CASSLTTGAGGSYEQYF. Here the CDR3 DNA reads TGTGCCAGCAGTTTAACGACAGGCGCGGGGGGCTCCTACGAGCAGTACTTC. The full variable domain, with the rest looked up from reference TRBV28 and TRBJ2-7, is DVKVTQSSRYLVKRTGEKVFLECVQDMDHENMFWYRQDPGLGLRLIYFSYDVKMKEKGDIPEGYSVSREKKERFSLILESASTNQTSMYLCASSLTTGAGGSYEQYFGPGTRLTVT.